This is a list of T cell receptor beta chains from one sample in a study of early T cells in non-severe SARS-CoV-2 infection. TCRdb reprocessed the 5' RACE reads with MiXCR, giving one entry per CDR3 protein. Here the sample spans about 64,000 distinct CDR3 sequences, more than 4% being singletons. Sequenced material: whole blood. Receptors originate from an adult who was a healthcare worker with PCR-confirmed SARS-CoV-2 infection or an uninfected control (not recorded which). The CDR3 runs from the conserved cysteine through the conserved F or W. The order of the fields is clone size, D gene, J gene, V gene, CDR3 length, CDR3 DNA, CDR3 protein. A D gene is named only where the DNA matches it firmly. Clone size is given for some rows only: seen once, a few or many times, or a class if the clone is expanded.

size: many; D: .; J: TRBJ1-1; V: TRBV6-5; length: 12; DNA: TGTGCCAGCAGTTTGGACGGGACCGAAGCTTTCTTT; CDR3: CASSLDGTEAFF
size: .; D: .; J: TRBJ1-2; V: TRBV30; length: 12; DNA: TGTGCCTGGAGGGCGCCCCCCGATGGCTACACCTTC; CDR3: CAWRAPPDGYTF
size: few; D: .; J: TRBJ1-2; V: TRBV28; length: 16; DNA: TGTGCCAGCAGTTTACCGCCCTGGGCTGACCACTATGGCTACACCTTC; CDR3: CASSLPPWADHYGYTF
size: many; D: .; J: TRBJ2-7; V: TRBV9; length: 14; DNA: TGTGCCAGCAGCGTAGCTCTGGGCTCCTACGAGCAGTACTTC; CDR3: CASSVALGSYEQYF
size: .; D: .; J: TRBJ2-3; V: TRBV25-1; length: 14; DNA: TGTGCCAGCAGTGGCGGCGTAAGCACAGATACGCAGTATTTT; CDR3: CASSGGVSTDTQYF
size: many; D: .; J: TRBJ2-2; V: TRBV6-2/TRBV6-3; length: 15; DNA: TGTGCCAGCAGCAACCCTGGACTATCCGAGGGGTGGCTGTTTTTT; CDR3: CASSNPGLSEGWLFF
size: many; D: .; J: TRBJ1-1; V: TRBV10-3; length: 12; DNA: TGTGCCATCAAGGGCGGGGGGTCCGAAGCTTTCTTT; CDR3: CAIKGGGSEAFF
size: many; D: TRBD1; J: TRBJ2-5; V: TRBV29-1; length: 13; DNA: TGCAGCGTGTCCGTGACAGGGGAAGAGACCCAGTACTTC; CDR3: CSVSVTGEETQYF
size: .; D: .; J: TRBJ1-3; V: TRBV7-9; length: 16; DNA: TGTGCCAGCAGCGAGACAGAAGACGCAACTGGAAACACCATATATTTT; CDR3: CASSETEDATGNTIYF
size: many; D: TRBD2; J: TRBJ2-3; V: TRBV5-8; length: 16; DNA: TGTGCCAGCAGCTTGTCTAGCGGGGGCGGGATAGATACGCAGTATTTT; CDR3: CASSLSSGGGIDTQYF
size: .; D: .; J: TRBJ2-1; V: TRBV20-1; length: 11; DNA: TGCAGGCCCAGCTCCTACAATGAGCAGTTCTTC; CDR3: CRPSSYNEQFF
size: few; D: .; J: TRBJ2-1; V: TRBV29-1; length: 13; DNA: TGCAGCGTTGAAGGGGACCGGACAGAGGTGCAGTTCTTC; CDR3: CSVEGDRTEVQFF
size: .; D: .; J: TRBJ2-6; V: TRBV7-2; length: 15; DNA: TGTGCCAGCAGCTTAGACAGCGCCGGGGCCAACGTCCTGACTTTC; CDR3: CASSLDSAGANVLTF
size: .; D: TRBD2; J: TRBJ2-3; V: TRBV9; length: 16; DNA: TGTGCCAGCAGCCCGATAGCGGGAGTTGGCACAGATACGCAGTATTTT; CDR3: CASSPIAGVGTDTQYF
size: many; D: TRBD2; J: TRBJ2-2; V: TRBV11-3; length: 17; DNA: TGTGCCAGCAGCTCCCTTTCTAGCGGGGGGAACACCGGGGAGCTGTTTTTT; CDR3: CASSSLSSGGNTGELFF
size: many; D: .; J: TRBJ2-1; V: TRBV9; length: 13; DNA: TGTGCCAGCAGTGCAAGCTTTTCCGGTGAGCAGTTCTTC; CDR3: CASSASFSGEQFF
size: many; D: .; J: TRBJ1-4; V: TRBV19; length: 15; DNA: TGTGCCAGTAGTACACAGGATGCAACTAATGAAAAACTGTTTTTT; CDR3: CASSTQDATNEKLFF
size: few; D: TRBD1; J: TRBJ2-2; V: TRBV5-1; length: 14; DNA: TGCGCCAGCAGCTGGACAGGGTCTGCCGGGGAGCTGTTTTTT; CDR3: CASSWTGSAGELFF
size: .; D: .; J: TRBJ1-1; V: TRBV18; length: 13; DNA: TGTGCCAGCTCACCACAATGGGGGGCTGAAGCTTTCTTT; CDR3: CASSPQWGAEAFF
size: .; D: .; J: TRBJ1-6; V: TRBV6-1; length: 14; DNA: TGTGCCAGCGGCCTGACAGTCTATAATTCACCCCTCCATTTT; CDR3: CASGLTVYNSPLHF
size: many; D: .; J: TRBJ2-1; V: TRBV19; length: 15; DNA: TGTGCCAGTAGTATTAGGGGGGAGGGCTACAATGAGCAGTTCTTC; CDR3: CASSIRGEGYNEQFF
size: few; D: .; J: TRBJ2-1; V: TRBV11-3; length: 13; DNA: TGTGCCAGCAGCTTAGATCACGGGAATGAGCAGTTCTTC; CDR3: CASSLDHGNEQFF
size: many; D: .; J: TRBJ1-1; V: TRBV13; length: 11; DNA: TGTGCCAGCAGCCCGAACACTGAAGCTTTCTTT; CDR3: CASSPNTEAFF
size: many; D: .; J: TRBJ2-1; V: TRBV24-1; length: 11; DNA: TGTGCAAGAGAGCCCTACAATGAGCAGTTCTTC; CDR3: CAREPYNEQFF
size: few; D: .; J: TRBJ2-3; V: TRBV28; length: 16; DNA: TGTGCCAGCAGTTCCCAGGCAGCCCCTAGCACAGATACGCAGTATTTT; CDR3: CASSSQAAPSTDTQYF
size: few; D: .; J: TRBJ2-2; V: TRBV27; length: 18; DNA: TGTGCCAGCAGTTTAGGTCAGTTCCCGTTCGCGAACACCGGGGAGCTGTTTTTT; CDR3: CASSLGQFPFANTGELFF
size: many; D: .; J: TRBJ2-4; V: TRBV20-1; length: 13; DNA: TGCAGTGCTAGAGACCCTATGGACAACATTCAGTACTTC; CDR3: CSARDPMDNIQYF
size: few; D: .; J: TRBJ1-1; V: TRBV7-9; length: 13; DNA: TGTGCCAGCAGCTTAATCCCCGGAAATGAAGCTTTCTTT; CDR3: CASSLIPGNEAFF
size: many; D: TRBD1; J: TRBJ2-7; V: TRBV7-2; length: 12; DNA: TGTGCCAGCAGCCCGGACAGGCCCGAGCAGTACTTC; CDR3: CASSPDRPEQYF
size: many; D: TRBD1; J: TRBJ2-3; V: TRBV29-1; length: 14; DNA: TGCAGCGGGACGACAGGGTCTAGCACAGATACGCAGTATTTT; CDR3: CSGTTGSSTDTQYF
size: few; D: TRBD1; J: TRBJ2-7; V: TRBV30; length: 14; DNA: TGTGCCTGGAGGCGGGGACAGGGGGCGCGCGAGCAGTACTTC; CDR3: CAWRRGQGAREQYF
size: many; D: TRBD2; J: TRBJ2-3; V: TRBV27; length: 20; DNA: TGTGCCAGCAGTTTGCTACGGACTAGCGGGAGGCGCCCTAGCACAGATACGCAGTATTTT; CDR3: CASSLLRTSGRRPSTDTQYF
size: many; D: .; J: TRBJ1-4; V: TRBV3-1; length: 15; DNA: TGTGCCAGCAGCCAAGCGGCAGGGGCAAATGAAAAACTGTTTTTT; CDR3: CASSQAAGANEKLFF
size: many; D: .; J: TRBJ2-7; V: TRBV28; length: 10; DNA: TGTGCCAGCAGGTCCTACGAGCAGTACTTC; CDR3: CASRSYEQYF
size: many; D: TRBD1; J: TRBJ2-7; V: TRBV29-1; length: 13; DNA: TGCAGCGTTCGTGGGACAGGGCTCTACGAGCAGTACTTC; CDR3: CSVRGTGLYEQYF
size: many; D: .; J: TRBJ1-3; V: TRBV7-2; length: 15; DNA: TGTGCCAGCAGCCTGGATCAGGGGTCTGGAAACACCATATATTTT; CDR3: CASSLDQGSGNTIYF
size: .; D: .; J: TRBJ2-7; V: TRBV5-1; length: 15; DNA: TGCGCCAGCAGCTTGGGGGGTGATCCCCCCTACGAGCAGTACTTC; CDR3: CASSLGGDPPYEQYF
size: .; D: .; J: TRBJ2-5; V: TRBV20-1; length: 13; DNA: TGCAGTGCGGCACCCGGACCTGGGGAGACCCAGTACTTC; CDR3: CSAAPGPGETQYF
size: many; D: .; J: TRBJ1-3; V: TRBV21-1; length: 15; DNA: TGTGCCAGCAGCAACGACAGAGTCTCTGGAAACACCATATATTTT; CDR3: CASSNDRVSGNTIYF
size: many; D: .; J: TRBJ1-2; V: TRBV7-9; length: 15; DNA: TGTGCCAGCAGCCTCCCTTCGGTGGGCCCCCAGGGCTACACCTTC; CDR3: CASSLPSVGPQGYTF
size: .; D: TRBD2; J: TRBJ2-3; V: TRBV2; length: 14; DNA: TGTGCCAGCAGTGGAGCGGGGGGGACAGATACGCAGTATTTT; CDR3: CASSGAGGTDTQYF
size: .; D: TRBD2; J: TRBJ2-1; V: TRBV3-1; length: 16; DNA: TGTGCCAGCAGCCAAGGGACTAGCGGGGGGGCATATGAGCAGTTCTTC; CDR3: CASSQGTSGGAYEQFF
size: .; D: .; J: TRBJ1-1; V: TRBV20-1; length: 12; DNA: TGCAGTGCGGTCCAGCCAAACACTGAAGCTTTCTTT; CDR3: CSAVQPNTEAFF
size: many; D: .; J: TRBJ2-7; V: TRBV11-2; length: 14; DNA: TGTGCCAGCAGCTTAGATCCGAGTTCCTACGAGCAGTACTTC; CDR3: CASSLDPSSYEQYF
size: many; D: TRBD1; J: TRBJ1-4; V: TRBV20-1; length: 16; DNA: TGCAGACCAACAGGGGGCCCATACCTCCGAAATGAAAAACTGTTTTTT; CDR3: CRPTGGPYLRNEKLFF
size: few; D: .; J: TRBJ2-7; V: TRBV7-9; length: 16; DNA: TGTGCCAGCAGCCCTACCTGGGACCCCCCACACCACGAGCAGTACTTC; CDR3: CASSPTWDPPHHEQYF
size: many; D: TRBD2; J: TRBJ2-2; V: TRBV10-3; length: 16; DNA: TGTGCCATCAGTGAGAATTCGCCTAGCGGGAGCGGGGAGCTGTTTTTT; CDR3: CAISENSPSGSGELFF
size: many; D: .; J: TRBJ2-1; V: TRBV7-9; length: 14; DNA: TGTGCCAGCGCGAGGGGGGACCACCCCAATGAGCAGTTCTTC; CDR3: CASARGDHPNEQFF
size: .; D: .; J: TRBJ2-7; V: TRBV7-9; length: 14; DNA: TGTGCCAGCAGCTTAAGGCTAGATCAGGGAGAGCAGTACTTC; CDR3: CASSLRLDQGEQYF
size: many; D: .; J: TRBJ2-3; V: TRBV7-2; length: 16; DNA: TGTGCCAGCAGCTTAGTCTCGGGACTGCAGGGAGATACGCAGTATTTT; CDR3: CASSLVSGLQGDTQYF
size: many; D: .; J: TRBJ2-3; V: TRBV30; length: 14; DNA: TGTGCCTGGAGTGTAAGAGGGAGGTCAGATACGCAGTATTTT; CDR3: CAWSVRGRSDTQYF
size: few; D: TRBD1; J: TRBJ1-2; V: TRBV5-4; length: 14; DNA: TGTGCCAGCAGCCTGACCCAGGGGGCGGTTGGCTACACCTTC; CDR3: CASSLTQGAVGYTF
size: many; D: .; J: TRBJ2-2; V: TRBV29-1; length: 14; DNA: TGCAGCGTCCGCGAGTGGGTTTTGGAAGGGGAGCTGTTTTTT; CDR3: CSVREWVLEGELFF